A selection of T cell receptor beta chains follows, all from one sample in a study of human T cells and chemical hapten exposure. TCRdb called the RACE reads again in MiXCR, with one record for every CDR3 protein. This table holds 70,000 to 100,000 distinct CDR3 sequences, about 6.8% found once. The sequencing used whole blood, collected in connection with sensitization to the hapten diphenylcyclopropenone (DPC). These receptors were taken from a woman in her 30s with alopecia areata. Some clones in this sample may be carry-over from other donors' samples. The CDR3 runs from the conserved cysteine through the conserved F or W. The D gene is left open where the match is weak. Not every row has a clone size; where given, it reads once, few, many or a size class.

d_call	j_call	clone_size	v_call	cdr3_aa	cdr3_nt
.	TRBJ1-5	many	TRBV15	CATSRDVFETGFFAGSNQPQHF	TGTGCCACCAGCAGAGATGTCTTTGAGACAGGTTTCTTTGCGGGAAGCAATCAGCCCCAGCATTTT
.	TRBJ2-1	many	TRBV2	CASSEAQVNEQFF	TGTGCCAGCAGTGAAGCGCAGGTCAATGAGCAGTTCTTC
.	TRBJ2-2	many	TRBV20-1	CSARANTGELFF	TGCAGTGCTAGAGCCAACACCGGGGAGCTGTTTTTT
.	TRBJ1-4	many	TRBV12-3/TRBV12-4	CASQTASNEKLFF	TGTGCCTCCCAGACAGCAAGTAATGAAAAACTGTTTTTT
TRBD2	TRBJ2-3	.	TRBV20-1	CSASPLAGGPSRVTDTQYF	TGCAGTGCTAGCCCACTAGCGGGGGGGCCCAGTAGAGTCACAGATACGCAGTATTTT
.	TRBJ2-3	.	TRBV12-3/TRBV12-4	CASTRREDTQYF	TGTGCCAGCACCCGCCGGGAGGATACGCAGTATTTT
.	TRBJ1-5	.	TRBV5-4	CASSPGLGINQPQHF	TGTGCCAGCAGCCCGGGTTTGGGGATCAATCAGCCCCAGCATTTT
.	TRBJ2-3	few	TRBV14	CASSQWKADTQYF	TGTGCCAGCAGCCAATGGAAGGCAGATACGCAGTATTTT
.	TRBJ2-5	many	TRBV29-1	CSGDSGLPETQYF	TGCAGCGGAGATTCAGGGCTCCCAGAGACCCAGTACTTC
.	TRBJ2-1	many	TRBV2	CASSLRQQGSYEQFF	TGTGCCAGCAGTCTTCGGCAACAGGGCTCCTATGAGCAGTTCTTC
TRBD1	TRBJ1-5	.	TRBV20-1	CSATQGMSNQPQHF	TGCAGTGCAACACAGGGGATGAGCAATCAGCCCCAGCATTTT
.	TRBJ1-2	many	TRBV6-6	CASSYSMAGGNYGYTF	TGTGCCAGCAGTTACTCGATGGCGGGGGGGAACTATGGCTACACCTTC
.	TRBJ2-1	few	TRBV11-3	CASSLSQGRLNEQFF	TGTGCCAGCAGCTTATCGCAGGGGCGCTTGAATGAGCAGTTCTTC
TRBD1	TRBJ1-5	.	TRBV6-1	CASSVRDRGGQPQHF	TGTGCCAGCAGTGTCCGGGACAGGGGCGGTCAGCCCCAGCATTTT
.	TRBJ2-1	many	TRBV20-1	CSALLPLSNEQFF	TGCAGTGCCCTCCTACCGCTTAGCAATGAGCAGTTCTTC
TRBD1	TRBJ1-2	few	TRBV9	CASSVLSQTGGSGGYTF	TGTGCCAGCAGCGTGCTTTCACAGACAGGGGGATCAGGAGGCTACACCTTC
.	TRBJ1-2	.	TRBV5-1	CASSPSEANYGYTF	TGCGCCAGCAGCCCCAGTGAAGCTAACTATGGCTACACCTTC
.	TRBJ2-6	few	TRBV20-1	CSARGRIRAGANVLTF	TGCAGTGCTAGAGGGAGGATCAGGGCTGGGGCCAACGTCCTGACTTTC
.	TRBJ2-1	many	TRBV12-3/TRBV12-4	CASSPSLGEQFF	TGTGCCAGCAGTCCCTCACTTGGAGAGCAGTTCTTC
.	TRBJ1-2	many	TRBV5-5	CASSHPLKTGPYGYTF	TGTGCCAGCAGCCACCCCTTGAAAACAGGCCCCTATGGCTACACCTTC
.	TRBJ1-2	.	TRBV3-1	CASTPEGRFTPQIYGYTF	TGTGCCAGCACCCCCGAAGGGCGGTTCACCCCACAAATCTATGGCTACACCTTC
TRBD2	TRBJ2-5	.	TRBV3-1	CASSQGAGAQETQYF	TGTGCCAGCAGCCAAGGAGCGGGGGCCCAAGAGACCCAGTACTTC